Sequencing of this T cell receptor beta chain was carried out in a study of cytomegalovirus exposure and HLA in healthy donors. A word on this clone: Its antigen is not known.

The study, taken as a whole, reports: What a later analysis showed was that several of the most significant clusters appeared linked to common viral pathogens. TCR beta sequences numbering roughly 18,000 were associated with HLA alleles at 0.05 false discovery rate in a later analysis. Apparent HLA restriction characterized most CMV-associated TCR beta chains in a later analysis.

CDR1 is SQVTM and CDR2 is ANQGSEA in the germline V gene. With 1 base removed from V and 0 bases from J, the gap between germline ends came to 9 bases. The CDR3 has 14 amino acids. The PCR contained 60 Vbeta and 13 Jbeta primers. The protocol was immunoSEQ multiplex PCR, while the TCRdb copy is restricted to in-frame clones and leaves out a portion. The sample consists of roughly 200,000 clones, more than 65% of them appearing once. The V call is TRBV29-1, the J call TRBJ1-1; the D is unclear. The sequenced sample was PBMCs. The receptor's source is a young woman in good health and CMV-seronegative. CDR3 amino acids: CSVEGSGMNTEAFF. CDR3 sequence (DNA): TGCAGCGTTGAAGGGTCAGGCATGAACACTGAAGCTTTCTTT.